This T cell receptor beta chain was sequenced in a study of shared clonotypes between healthy human individuals. The study drew all its donors from Caucasian adults living in Nashville, Tennessee. The germline V gene has CDR1 GTSNPN and CDR2 SVGIG (reference sequence). The CDR3 is made up of 15 amino acids. The V and J ends lost 3 bases and 5 bases, in that order; junction bases with no gene match: 7. It was across several immunoSEQ plates that each subset's genomic DNA was evenly split. Amplification in unsorted PBMC replicate PCRs started from approximately 300 ng DNA, which equals some 29,000 T cell genomes. The unsorted PBMC sample used ten immunoSEQ deep assay plates. Libraries were prepared by immunoSEQ multiplex PCR; TCRdb keeps only in-frame clonotypes and omits some of them. The table shows about 480,000 clones, with over 60% occurring only once.

The source of this sequence is a woman aged 40-49 years in good health. Some clones in this sample may be carry-over from other donors' samples. The chain recombines TRBV30 with TRBJ2-3; 11 bases line up with TRBD2. The sample consisted of PBMCs. The DNA of the CDR3 is TGTGCCTGGAGACGTAAAGGACTAGCGGGAGATACGCAGTATTTT. Its translation is CAWRRKGLAGDTQYF.